The 8 T cell receptor beta chains reported below all come from one sample, sequenced in a study of blood T cell repertoires in COVID-19. Libraries were prepared by immunoSEQ multiplex PCR; TCRdb keeps only in-frame clonotypes and omits some of them. Altogether 310,000 or so clones are present, more than 70% being singletons, with the ten largest covering 0.95% to 1.5%. Sequenced: peripheral blood. The receptors were sampled from a woman in her 50s with acute or convalescent COVID-19.

This chain uses TRBV6-1 with TRBJ1-5; 9 bases are shared with TRBD1. The J segment lost 6 bases and the V segment lost 1 base, leaving 4 bases of the junction unmatched. This CDR3 spans 15 amino acids. CDR1 is MNHNS and CDR2 is SASEGT in the germline V gene. This CDR3 is CASSEVGQGLQPQHF. CDR3 nucleotides: TGTGCCAGCAGTGAAGTGGGACAGGGCCTTCAGCCCCAGCATTTT.

J is TRBJ1-5 and V is TRBV7-9; TRBD1 is a possible D gene (5 bases). V dropped 1 base and J dropped 1 base, with 5 bases sitting between them. The CDR3 extends over 14 amino acids. Germline V gives CDR1 SEHNR, CDR2 FQNEAQ (reference sequence). The CDR3 region is CASSLEGSNQPQHF. Here the CDR3 DNA reads TGTGCCAGCAGCTTAGAGGGGAGCAATCAGCCCCAGCATTTT.

This sequence joins TRBV27 and TRBJ2-1, with TRBD2 matching 7 bases. Germline V gene sequence: CDR1 MNHEY, CDR2 SMNVEV (reference sequence). The CDR3 contains 14 residues. V lost 5 bases, J lost 0 bases, and 1 base stayed unmatched. CDR3 nucleotide sequence: TGTGCCAGCAGTGGGGGGGGCTCCTACAATGAGCAGTTCTTC. Residues: CASSGGGSYNEQFF.

This rearrangement joins TRBV7-2 to TRBJ1-5; 7 nucleotides line up with TRBD1. This CDR3 is built from 16 residues. CDR1 is SGHTA and CDR2 is FQGNSA in the germline V gene. V lost 1 base to trimming and J lost 5 bases; unmatched junction nucleotides: 8. The CDR3 DNA reads as TGTGCCAGCAGCTTAGTTTCCAGGGGGAGCGATCAGCCCCAGCATTTT. Translation gives CASSLVSRGSDQPQHF.

This clone has a single count. The CDR3 is CASSHLGQGRPNYGYTF. For the CDR3, the DNA is TGTGCCAGCAGTCACCTGGGACAGGGTAGGCCAAACTATGGCTACACCTTC. The V gene is TRBV27, the J gene TRBJ1-2, with TRBD1 identical over 9 bases. Germline CDR1 reads MNHEY; CDR2 reads SMNVEV (reference sequence). V lost 5 bases, J lost 2 bases, and 12 bases stayed unmatched. The CDR3 totals 17 residues.

This rearrangement joins TRBV30 to TRBJ2-2; D perhaps matches TRBD1 (5 bases). CDR1 and CDR2 from the germline V gene are GTSNPN and SVGIG (reference sequence). This CDR3 has 14 residues. V lost 1 base to trimming and J lost 3 bases, with 9 bases between them. CDR3 nucleotides: TGTGCCTGGAGTGAGGGGTACGACACCGGGGAGCTGTTTTTT. It specifies CAWSEGYDTGELFF.

V is TRBV19 and J is TRBJ1-3; no clear D gene. The CDR3 consists of 16 residues. The germline CDR1 and CDR2 sequences are LNHDA and SQIVND (reference sequence). The V and J ends lost 3 bases and 0 bases respectively, with 12 bases between them. CDR3 DNA sequence: TGTGCCAGTAGTATCTCAGAACCTCGCTCTGGAAACACCATATATTTT. It is translated as CASSISEPRSGNTIYF.

This sequence joins TRBV9 and TRBJ2-7, with 12 bases aligning to TRBD1. Trimming cost V 5 bases and J 6 bases; bases outside gene matches: 9. CDR1 and CDR2 (germline): SGDLS, YYNGEE. CDR3 size: 15 residues. CDR3 sequence (DNA): TGTGCCAGCAGTCGGAGGGACAGGGGGCGGCTCGAGCAGTACTTC. It yields the protein CASSRRDRGRLEQYF.